This is a list of T cell receptor beta chains from one sample in a study of human T cells and chemical hapten exposure. MiXCR was run by TCRdb on the RACE reads, yielding one entry per CDR3 protein. The sample includes nearly 350,000 distinct CDR3 sequences, under 8% of them seen just once. The starting material was whole blood, obtained in connection with sensitization to the hapten diphenylcyclopropenone (DPC). The receptor set was obtained from a young woman with alopecia areata. Some clones in this sample may be carry-over from other donors' samples. The CDR3 runs from the conserved cysteine through the conserved F or W. D genes are given only for firm matches. Clone size is given for some rows only: seen once, a few or many times, or a class if the clone is expanded.

TRBJ2-3	TRBV5-1	TRBD2	few	TGCGCCAGCAGCTTGGCAATGCGGGGGTACTCCGACACACCTAGCACAGATACGCAGTATTTT	CASSLAMRGYSDTPSTDTQYF
TRBJ1-1	TRBV4-1	-	few	TGCGCCAGCAGCCCAATTCCCGGGGTCCCTCCATCCATGAACACTGAAGCTTTCTTT	CASSPIPGVPPSMNTEAFF
TRBJ2-2	TRBV6-2/TRBV6-3	-	few	TGTGCCAGCTGCGGACAGCTGAACACCGGGGAGCTGTTTTTT	CASCGQLNTGELFF
TRBJ2-1	TRBV12-3/TRBV12-4	-	many	TGTGCCAGCAGATTCTGGTACAATGAGCAGTTCTTC	CASRFWYNEQFF
TRBJ1-2	TRBV20-1	TRBD1	many	TGCAGTGCTAGAGTGGAGAACAGGGGTGGCTACACCTTC	CSARVENRGGYTF
TRBJ1-1	TRBV4-3	-	few	TGCGCCAGCAGCCAAAGCAGGGGAGCGGGCACTGAAGCTTTCTTT	CASSQSRGAGTEAFF
TRBJ1-3	TRBV18	-	few	TGTGCCAGCTCCCTCGATGTCTCTGGAAACACCATATATTTT	CASSLDVSGNTIYF
TRBJ2-2	TRBV5-1	TRBD1	many	TGCGCCAGCAGCATTCAGGGGGATGGAACCGGGGAGCTGTTTTTT	CASSIQGDGTGELFF
TRBJ2-1	TRBV29-1	TRBD2	many	TGCAGCGTTGAAGATGGGGGGACTAGCGGGAGCAGCTCCTACAATGAGCAGTTCTTC	CSVEDGGTSGSSSYNEQFF
TRBJ1-1	TRBV25-1	-	-	TGTGCCAGCGAGGTTCCGGGACCCCGAGGCACTGAAGCTTTCTTT	CASEVPGPRGTEAFF
TRBJ2-7	TRBV5-1	-	few	TGCGCCAGCAGCTTGGAGGTATACTACGAGCAGTACTTC	CASSLEVYYEQYF
TRBJ2-1	TRBV6-5	TRBD2	few	TGTGCCAGCAGTTACTCGGGACTAGCGGGCAATGAGCAGTTCTTC	CASSYSGLAGNEQFF
TRBJ1-5	TRBV7-2	-	-	TGTGCCAGCAGCTTATTCCCTCAGCCCCAGCATTTT	CASSLFPQPQHF
TRBJ1-3	TRBV7-8	-	few	TGTGCCAGCGGGAGGACATTTTCCTCTGGAAACACCATATATTTT	CASGRTFSSGNTIYF
TRBJ2-5	TRBV5-1	-	few	TGCGCCAGCAGCTTGGGTGACCCTATGGGGACCCAGTACTTC	CASSLGDPMGTQYF
TRBJ2-3	TRBV7-2	-	many	TGTGCCAGCAGCTTAGCCGGGTACCCGACGCAGTATTTT	CASSLAGYPTQYF
TRBJ2-6	TRBV6-2/TRBV6-3	-	many	TGTGCCAGCAGTTACTATGGACAAAGCTCTGGGGCCAACGTCCTGACTTTC	CASSYYGQSSGANVLTF
TRBJ1-2	TRBV3-1	-	few	TGTGCCAGCAGCCCCATAGGATCCTATGGCTACACCTTC	CASSPIGSYGYTF
TRBJ1-1	TRBV20-1	TRBD1	-	TGCAGTGCCCAGAACAGGGGGCTGGGTGAAGCTTTCTTT	CSAQNRGLGEAFF
TRBJ2-1	TRBV3-1	-	many	TGTGCCAGCAGTCGGACCTCCAATGAGCAGTTCTTC	CASSRTSNEQFF
TRBJ2-2	TRBV3-1	TRBD2	-	TGTGCCAGCAGCTTCGGACTAGCGACGAACACCGGGGAGCTGTTTTTT	CASSFGLATNTGELFF
TRBJ2-3	TRBV7-2	-	few	TGTGCCAGCAGCTTCACGGGCTCTGATACGCAGTATTTT	CASSFTGSDTQYF
TRBJ2-1	TRBV4-3	TRBD2	-	TGCGCCAGCAGCCAAGCCCACTGGTCCAGCGGGGGGGCCAATGAGCAGTTCTTC	CASSQAHWSSGGANEQFF
TRBJ2-3	TRBV5-1	-	few	TGCGCCAGCAGCTTGGCTGCGGGCACAGATACGCAGTATTTT	CASSLAAGTDTQYF
TRBJ1-5	TRBV20-1	-	many	TGCAGTGCTAGAGTTCAGCCCCAGCATTTT	CSARVQPQHF
TRBJ2-6	TRBV18	-	many	TGTGCCAGCTCACCACAACTGGGCTCTGGGGCCAACGTCCTGACTTTC	CASSPQLGSGANVLTF
TRBJ2-2	TRBV7-9	-	-	TGTGCCAGCAGCTTAGTTTCCCACACCGGGGAGCTGTTTTTT	CASSLVSHTGELFF
TRBJ2-3	TRBV3-1	TRBD2	few	TGTGCCAGCAGCCCTATTAACCGGACTAGCGGGGGGGACACAGATACGCAGTATTTT	CASSPINRTSGGDTDTQYF
TRBJ2-7	TRBV27	-	many	TGTGCCAGCAGTTCTCACACGGACGGCCCCTACGAGCAGTACTTC	CASSSHTDGPYEQYF
TRBJ1-5	TRBV20-1	-	-	TGCAGTGCCCGGACAGCCAATCAGCCCCAGCATTTT	CSARTANQPQHF
TRBJ1-4	TRBV27	-	-	TGTGCCAGCACTCATAACCGGGACGGTAATGAAAAACTGTTTTTT	CASTHNRDGNEKLFF
TRBJ2-1	TRBV7-3	TRBD2	-	TGTGCCAGCAGCTCCTATGGCGGGGGGCTCCCCCCATCCCTATACAATGAGCAGTTCTTC	CASSSYGGGLPPSLYNEQFF
TRBJ2-5	TRBV14	-	many	TGTGCCAGCAGCCAACGGGGAGGCGGAGAGACCCAGTACTTC	CASSQRGGGETQYF
TRBJ2-5	TRBV29-1	TRBD2	few	TGCAGCGTTGACGGGGGGGACCAAGAGACCCAGTACTTC	CSVDGGDQETQYF
TRBJ2-3	TRBV4-1	-	few	TGCGCCAGCAGCCTCCGGGAGACAATGGCAGATACGCAGTATTTT	CASSLRETMADTQYF
TRBJ2-2	TRBV24-1	-	-	TGTGCCACAGGGGCGGAAAGCACCGGGGAGCTGTTTTTT	CATGAESTGELFF
TRBJ2-3	TRBV6-1	-	many	TGTGCCAGCAGTCCTGTCCCTATTATGACTCCCCCCCGGGCAGATACGCAGTATTTT	CASSPVPIMTPPRADTQYF
TRBJ1-2	TRBV3-1	-	-	TGTGCCAGCAGCCAAGGTAGCTCGGAGGTCTTC	CASSQGSSEVF
TRBJ2-3	TRBV20-1	-	few	TGCAGTGCCCCCCGGACCAACACAGATACGCAGTATTTT	CSAPRTNTDTQYF
TRBJ2-3	TRBV7-2	TRBD2	few	TGTGCCAGCAGCTTAGGGGGGACTAGCGGGGTTTTCACAGATACGCAGTATTTT	CASSLGGTSGVFTDTQYF
TRBJ1-1	TRBV11-2	-	few	TGTGCCAGCAGCCCCTTAGGGGGATTGAACACTGAAGCTTTCTTT	CASSPLGGLNTEAFF
TRBJ2-3	TRBV5-4	-	many	TGTGCCAGCAGCTCAAGCGGTGACTTCACAGATACGCAGTATTTT	CASSSSGDFTDTQYF
TRBJ2-3	TRBV6-5	TRBD1	many	TGTGCCAGCAGTAGGGGGACAGAGACAGATACGCAGTATTTT	CASSRGTETDTQYF
TRBJ1-5	TRBV5-4	TRBD1	-	TGTGCCAGCAGCTTGTGGGACAGGCCCAATCAGCCCCAGCATTTT	CASSLWDRPNQPQHF
TRBJ1-2	TRBV27	-	few	TGTGCCAGCAGTTTATTCGGGGCGCGGGGCTATGGCTACACCTTC	CASSLFGARGYGYTF
TRBJ2-3	TRBV12-3/TRBV12-4	-	-	TGTGCCAGCAGTTTACCGGGTTCGGTAGCGGTCACAGATACGCAGTATTTT	CASSLPGSVAVTDTQYF
TRBJ1-6	TRBV5-1	TRBD1	-	TGCGCCAGCAGCTTGATGGGACAGAATAATTCACCCCTCCACTTT	CASSLMGQNNSPLHF
TRBJ2-7	TRBV4-3	-	-	TGCGCCAGCAGCCAAGATTTCGGGTACGAGCAGTACTTC	CASSQDFGYEQYF
TRBJ2-5	TRBV25-1	-	many	TGTGCCAGCAGTGATCTTAGGGGCGGTGGACAAGAGACCCAGTACTTC	CASSDLRGGGQETQYF
TRBJ2-3	TRBV9	TRBD2	many	TGTGCCAGCTCGCGGGAGAGCACAGATACGCAGTATTTT	CASSRESTDTQYF
TRBJ2-2	TRBV7-7	-	many	TGTGCTAGCAGCTTAGATCAGGGAAACACCGGGGAGCTGTTTTTT	CASSLDQGNTGELFF
TRBJ2-1	TRBV7-8	TRBD2	many	TGTGCCAGCAGCTCCCCGATGACTAGCGGGGGTCACCACTCCTACAATGAGCAGTTCTTC	CASSSPMTSGGHHSYNEQFF
TRBJ2-6	TRBV5-6	-	-	TGTGCCAGCAGCCCCCTGGACTCTCCAATCTCTGGGGCCAACGTCCTGACTTTC	CASSPLDSPISGANVLTF
TRBJ1-2	TRBV6-2/TRBV6-3	TRBD1	-	TGTGCCAGCAGTTACGCGACTGGGACAGGGAGTAACTATGGCTACACCTTC	CASSYATGTGSNYGYTF
TRBJ1-1	TRBV6-6	-	-	TGTGCCAGCAGTTACCCCCTATGGGAGGGAGGCACTGAAGCTTTCTTT	CASSYPLWEGGTEAFF
TRBJ1-4	TRBV13	-	many	TGTGCCAGCAGCTTAGGAGGGTCTAATGAAAAACTGTTTTTT	CASSLGGSNEKLFF
TRBJ1-5	TRBV7-6	-	few	TGTGCCAGCAGCAGACGGGGGGGGCAAAGCAATCAGCCCCAGCATTTT	CASSRRGGQSNQPQHF